This T cell receptor (beta chain) was identified in a study of blood T cells in healthy people across ages (dated by TCRdb to about 2015). Study-wide context: In model experiments, template switching captured roughly one uniquely barcoded TCR beta cDNA molecule for every two T cells. Age-related changes in TCR beta repertoire diversity were measured in the study by deep sequencing normalized with unique cDNA molecular identifiers. Four age groups were formed from the donors: young (average about 16 years), middle-aged (just under 40), aged (approximately 60) and long-lived (around 80). Donors of different ages were randomly distributed across sequencing lanes to avoid experimental bias. Two additional independent replicas of 1 million unique cDNA reads from the same blood draw were analyzed for two donors (one aged 18 to 29 and one aged 80 or older).

The 39 donors, aged roughly 6 to 95 years, were systemically healthy Caucasian individuals from Russia. Each donor gave about 11 milliliters of peripheral blood, drawn into EDTA-treated Vacutainer tubes. Ficoll-Paque density-gradient centrifugation was used to isolate PBMCs, with at least 7 million obtained per sample. Trizol reagent was used to extract total RNA from PBMCs, with at least 5.5 micrograms per sample. Naive CD45RAhigh/CD27high T cell percentages were measured by flow cytometry on a PBMC aliquot from every donor. Via the germline V gene (reference sequence), CDR1 is MNHNY and CDR2 SVGAGI. Including cysteine and phenylalanine, the CDR3 has 16 amino acids. Just CDR3 DNA is preserved here, 48 bases in frame from base 1. V is pared back by 0 bases and J by 5 bases, with 13 bases lying between the germline termini. Library preparation was by 5' RACE. Sequencing relied on an Illumina HiSeq 2500. A second PCR of about 6 to 12 cycles was run with a J-beta primer mix and a sample-barcoded 5' primer. A unique molecular identifier was introduced onto each TCR beta cDNA molecule by a template-switch 5' adaptor carrying 12 random nucleotides. At least 3 million CDR3-containing paired-end reads were obtained from each sample. First-strand cDNA synthesis was performed from all RNA using the Mint cDNA synthesis kit, with priming by a TRBC-specific oligonucleotide. Following uracil-DNA glycosylase treatment, a first 18-cycle PCR with universal primers M1SS and BC2_uni_R was performed on all cDNA. In the source study's methods: For normalization, 1 million high-quality reads, each with a distinct molecular identifier, were randomly selected from each sample. Instead of being binned into consensus sequences, reads that shared molecular identifiers were thrown out. MiTCR, run with a Q25 quality threshold and the strictest error-elimination algorithm, handled CDR3 identification, clonotype clustering and error correction. A nonparametric unseen species model using Euler transformation provided a lower-bound estimate of total TCR beta diversity. TCRdb passed the public sequencing reads through fastp at Q25 and MiXCR, retaining productive beta sequences. All rows with the same CDR3 protein become a single entry with the most common DNA and genes. The V and J calls, along with clone size, are taken from TCRdb and not from the paper's own processing. A total of about 810,000 distinct CDR3 sequences appear in this sample, around 36% of them only once. The top ten clones comprise roughly 13% of the sample.

What the work shows at the level of the full study, not this receptor alone: Conclusive comparison of naive and antigen-experienced compartments was prevented by the profiling of bulk unsorted PBMCs. A strong correlation was found between observed TCR beta diversity and the percentage of naive T cells measured by flow cytometry. Because the CMV infection status of the donors was unknown, age-related changes in expanded clonotypes may potentially have been confounded. Compared with the aged group, the long-lived group had more naive CD4+ T cells, fewer expanded clones and increased TCR diversity, a pattern suggesting age selection. Estimates of total diversity from one million sequenced T cells were regarded as lower bounds and underestimates. Observed TCR beta diversity per million T cells fell roughly linearly with age, and a significant reduction was already apparent by age about 36.

Concerning this clonotype: Its antigen is not yet known. No base qualities exist here, and no much larger clone lies one base off it.

The sequenced material came from blood. This clonotype originated in a man aged 18 to 30 in good health. Here the chain combines TRBV6-6 and TRBJ1-4; the D gene identity is not certain. The base sequence is TGTGCCAGCAGTTACTCTTGGTCGGAGCAGAATGAAAAACTGTTTTTT. Its coded protein is CASSYSWSEQNEKLFF.